The source of this T cell receptor (beta chain) is a study of identical twins. This CDR3 has 12 amino acids. The V gene lost 5 bases and the J gene lost 10 bases, with 14 bases spanning the gap. Germline V gene lookup returns CDR1 SGHTA and CDR2 FQGNSA. General study findings and limits: Where out-of-frame alpha sequences were twin-shared, they showed excess low generation probability.

TCRdb ran MiXCR on the 5' RACE reads and lists one entry per CDR3 protein. Of about 200,000 distinct CDR3 sequences listed, about 6.7% were seen once; the top ten hold about 15%. In its sample, this clonotype was seen many times. Its antigen is undetermined. These data were also reused for a study on T cells expressing NK-cell markers. This second report adds: The eight sequenced donors comprised seven who were HCMV-seropositive and one who was seronegative.

Sequencing was performed on CD8+ T cells sorted from blood. The chain couples TRBV7-2 to TRBJ1-2; a weak D match, TRBD1 (6 bases). The origin of this receptor is a young woman in good health. Written as DNA, the CDR3 is TGTGCCAGCAGCCTACTGGGGGGACACTACACCTTC. Translating gives CASSLLGGHYTF.